This TCR beta chain was retrieved from a study of cytomegalovirus exposure and HLA in healthy donors (dated by TCRdb to about 2017). A note on the overall study: According to an earlier analysis of 550 to 750 of the donors, some 170 million T cells yielded approximately 120 million unique TCR beta sequences and 250 to 350 Gb of sequence data. The study aimed to test whether signatures of past pathogen exposure could be identified by cataloging public T cell receptors. Genome-wide SNP genotypes for about 65% of the roughly 700 donors were used in a later genetic analysis, which treated that subset as a discovery cohort. An early release that covered about 600 HLA-typed donors contained approximately 300 gigabases of sequencing data and tens of millions of unique TCR sequences. All discovery cohort repertoires had been generated using a single sequencing platform. Rather than drawing on any new phenotypic data, the later analysis identified candidate immune exposures from TCR beta sequences and the way those sequences occurred across donors. Among some 400 genotyped donors of the cohort, an average of roughly 240,000 unique TCR beta nucleotide sequences were sequenced per donor, 15% to 20% of them non-productive. Several DR-DQ haplotypes were handled as single units for association and clustering, since linkage in the cohort was strong. The number of donors typed differed by locus, with 629-630 for A, B, C, DRB1 and DQB1, about 500 for DQA1, about 610 for DPA1, and around 450 for DPB1. An earlier analysis of 450 to 750 of the donors used high-throughput TCR beta sequencing to judge whether each TCR beta V gene segment behaved as functional or pseudogenic. Along with the approximately 650-subject first cohort, a separate validation cohort of 120 different subjects was used. Of the 300 to 500 genotyped donors, 70% to 90% were placed in the genetic ancestry cluster associated with self-reported Caucasian donors. A later analysis re-examined previously published TCR beta repertoires from hundreds of donors and added high-resolution HLA genotyping to investigate patterns of TCR occurrence. High-throughput TCR immunosequencing, statistical association of individual TCRs with disease status, and machine learning were combined to predict cytomegalovirus infection status. Using immunosequencing, the study profiled T cell repertoires from about 620 subjects and related those repertoires to cytomegalovirus serostatus. Donor age, sex, ethnicity and CMV serostatus were collected together with the repertoire data. HLA typing covered class I and class II loci at four-digit resolution.

Summary of the overall study and its limitations: Compared with the roughly 600-donor mean, donors in an Asian-associated ancestry cluster had fewer N-insertions in productive TCRs, according to a later genetic analysis. Some IMGT-functional V segments, including TRBV6-2 and TRBV6-3, could not be told apart with the 87-base-pair reads, so those segments were excluded. In a later analysis, the rate of TCR association differed among HLA loci, with DRB1 alleles having the most associated TCRs and HLA-C alleles having the fewest. A further reported finding was that TCR beta sequences accurately predicted the HLA-A and HLA-B alleles for most subjects in the first cohort. The classifier was reported to diagnose cytomegalovirus status with high specificity and sensitivity in both the original and validation cohorts. Assigning TCR associations to individual alleles was difficult when HLA alleles, especially DR and DQ, strongly co-occurred. According to the authors, the approach could potentially be generalized to other disease states and immunological phenotypes. A total of 150 or so TCR beta chains were listed by the study as associated with cytomegalovirus. In an earlier analysis of under 600 of the donors, most TCR beta V segments were observed in productive rearrangements about 87% or about 30% of the time, broadly matching IMGT annotations. A group of highly shared sequence variants was considered likely to be a technical artifact of the sequencing pipeline. A few of the identified cytomegalovirus-associated TCR beta chains were confirmed in vitro to be specific for cytomegalovirus antigens. An association between a missense DCLRE1C variant and V-gene and J-gene trimming of TCR beta chains was found in a later genetic analysis and replicated in an independent cohort. This cohort had only TCR beta chains sequenced, and the lack of alpha or paired-chain data limited which features could be detected. A later analysis found that most CMV-associated TCR beta chains appeared HLA-restricted, with HLA associations seemingly driven largely by CMV exposure. The only immune exposure information available for the cohort was CMV serostatus. In a later analysis, HLA-associated TCR beta chains showed more clonal expansion and lower generation probabilities than non-associated chains that were equally common. Because counts were too low, roughly 17 rarely observed V segments, including chromosome 9 orphons, were left out of the earlier analysis of approximately 500 of the donors. Correlated functional status among segregating V segments might reflect linkage disequilibrium, but an unknown experimental factor could not be ruled out. In a later analysis, several top co-occurrence clusters were reported to appear linked to parvovirus B19, influenza, CMV and Epstein-Barr virus. The presence/absence analyses assumed that sequencing depth was roughly uniform across donors, and that assumption may not be true. A later analysis associated roughly 17,000 TCR beta sequences with specific HLA alleles at a false discovery rate of 0.05. Most TCR sequences were observed very rarely across donors, whereas some public TCRs were present in many individuals. HLA typing was unavailable for some donors at each locus, so association tests used only the typed subset.

Turning to this clone: Its antigen is currently not known. No quality values exist for individual bases; no much larger clone is one base distant.

The cohort was made up of 500 to 850 healthy bone marrow donors. Cohort members were all nominally healthy when sampled, although unrecorded immune exposures were likely present. The donor tested CMV seronegative and was one of the 352 seronegative cohort members. A peripheral blood sample was collected from each donor, and TCR beta sequencing was performed on peripheral blood mononuclear cells. Genomic DNA extraction from the blood cell samples was performed with the Qiagen DNeasy Blood Extraction Kit. The method was the immunoSEQ multiplex PCR assay. A mixture of 60 forward primers for TCR Vbeta segments and 13 reverse primers for TCR Jbeta segments was used in the multiplex PCR. The CDR3 region of rearranged TCR beta genes was amplified from genomic DNA by a multiplex PCR assay. Amplified TCR beta libraries were sequenced as 87-base-pair reads on the Illumina HiSeq System. Processing in the source paper ran as follows. In a later analysis, some 80 million unique TCR beta chains were counted across the approximately 640 repertoires, and roughly 11 million of these chains were shared by at least two donors. To remove PCR and sequencing errors, raw reads were error-corrected and collapsed into unique sequences using a nearest-neighbor algorithm that merged closely related sequences. Alignment of CDR3 sequences to IMGT reference sequences was used to assign V, D and J gene segments. For a sequence to be retained, a match of at least six nucleotides was required to both a V gene segment and a J gene segment. A rearrangement was called productive if the CDR3 had no stop codons and remained in frame with V and J, and every other rearrangement was called non-productive. CDR3 was defined according to IMGT convention as the region running from the second conserved V-encoded cysteine to the conserved J-encoded phenylalanine. The earlier analysis of some 580 of the donors excluded any sequence lacking an unambiguous match to a single V gene segment. In an earlier analysis of some 590 of the donors, V segments were called functional above 56.7% productive rearrangements and were called segregating when the between-donor standard deviation exceeded 5%. A statistical classification framework was developed to diagnose cytomegalovirus status using the catalog of TCR beta chain sequences. A later analysis assigned V and J genes by comparing TCR nucleotide sequences with IMGT/GENE-DB human TR gene sequences. The TCRdist pipeline was used in a later analysis to assign CDR3 sequences and most-parsimonious VDJ recombination scenarios. In a later analysis, every TCR beta chain was defined by the combination of its CDR3 amino acid sequence and its V-gene family, and reads without a unique V-gene family were dropped. A later analysis removed 550 to 650 highly shared, low-generation-probability nucleotide sequences to deal with suspected cross-contamination and a sequencing artifact. In a later analysis, a clonal expansion index was calculated for each public chain from normalized within-repertoire ranks of inferred template counts. A later analysis computed generation probabilities with a VDJ recombination model fitted to out-of-frame rearrangements, and checked the results against IGoR. In a later analysis, hypergeometric tests were used to score TCR-TCR, TCR-HLA and TCR-CMV co-occurrence, with a repertoire-size bias correction applied to TCR pairs. To estimate false discovery rates, a later analysis permuted the HLA or CMV assignments 20 times. A later analysis grouped co-occurring TCRs with DBSCAN, adding TCRdist sequence similarity when clustering within HLA-allele-positive subsets. For co-occurrence clustering, repertoires with fewer than 30,000 or more than 120,000 public chains were excluded, along with about five repertoires with anomalous nucleotide sharing. TCRdb mirrors the immuneACCESS table, restricted to in-frame sequences. Some clones are absent from its copies; in checked studies, under half trace to an unresolved V gene, and the reason for the others is unknown. V and J calls and clone size are copied from that table; D and trimming were computed from the DNA. Present in this sample are some 170,000 clones, roughly 79% of which were seen just once. 13% of the sample goes to the ten largest clones.

Based on the germline V gene, the CDR1 and CDR2 sequences are KGHSH and LQKENI. The junction carries 10 bases between V and J, which are trimmed by 2 bases and 6 bases respectively. The CDR3 contains 13 residues, cysteine and phenylalanine counted. Only the CDR3 DNA is retained, 39 bases long and in frame from the first base. The specimen was PBMCs. The source is a woman between 45 and 60 years old in good health and CMV-seronegative. The chain is assembled from TRBV18 and TRBJ1-2; TRBD1 is possibly the D segment (6 matching bases). This receptor carries the CDR3 CASSPTGFDGYTF. The DNA sequence is given as TGTGCCAGCTCACCAACAGGGTTTGATGGCTACACCTTC. The full variable domain, completed from the reference TRBV18 and TRBJ1-2 proteins outside the CDR3, reads NAGVMQNPRHLVRRRGQEARLRCSPMKGHSHVYWYRQLPEEGLKFMVYLQKENIIDESGMPKERFSAEFPKEGPSILRIQQVVRGDSAAYFCASSPTGFDGYTFGSGTRLTVV.